This TCR beta chain was retrieved from a study of OX40 agonist ivuxolimab in advanced cancers. Study-wide background: Partial responses were achieved by three patients, one with hepatocellular carcinoma and two with cutaneous melanoma.

As concerns this clone: Its specificity is not known.

This table comes from immunoSEQ multiplex PCR, and its TCRdb copy is limited to in-frame clones, with some not included. The sample consists of around 85,000 clones, roughly nine tenths of them appearing once. This CDR3 is built from 16 residues. Germline assignment: CDR1 LNHDA and CDR2 SQIVND (reference sequence). Germline trimming cut 7 bases from V and 8 bases from J; bases unmatched to any gene: 11. Points from the study as a whole: Low clonal expansion, among the lowest seen, marked partial responders at 0.1-3.0 mg/kg. Some of the nonresponding patients also showed low levels of normalized T-cell clonal expansion. There was clonal expansion of CD4+ and CD8+ blood T cells by week 6 at 0.1 to 3.0 mg/kg.

The TCR comes from an adult with an advanced solid tumor such as melanoma, head and neck, liver or kidney cancer. Here the sequenced sample was CD4+ or CD8+ T cells sorted from blood, taken in a trial of the OX40 agonist ivuxolimab. The chain recombines TRBV19 with TRBJ2-2; 12 positions agree with TRBD2. The CDR3 nucleotides read TGTGCCAGTATGAAGACTAGCGGGAGATTATCGGGGGAGCTGTTTTTT. The encoded protein is CASMKTSGRLSGELFF. The complete variable domain, with remaining parts taken from reference TRBV19 and TRBJ2-2, reads DGGITQSPKYLFRKEGQNVTLSCEQNLNHDAMYWYRQDPGQGLRLIYYSQIVNDFQKGDIAEGYSVSREKKESFPLTVTSAQKNPTAFYLCASMKTSGRLSGELFFGEGSRLTVL.